This paragraph covers one T cell receptor beta chain sequence. Use of 60 Vbeta and 13 Jbeta primers characterized the PCR. Study processing details: Roughly 10 million shared chains were among some 75 million unique TCR beta chains counted in a later analysis. Profiled with immunoSEQ multiplex PCR; TCRdb holds only in-frame clones, not every one. That table supplies the V and J calls and clone size; D and trimming were determined from the DNA. The listing contains 75,000 to 95,000 clones. This sample is drawn from a study of cytomegalovirus exposure and HLA in healthy donors. The CDR3 covers 14 residues. Trimming left V 2 bases short and J 9 bases short, with 17 bases between. The V gene's germline CDR1 is MNHNS and CDR2 SASEGT.

This receptor was taken from a man aged 25-40 years in good health and CMV-seronegative. Input material: PBMCs. The chain combines TRBV6-1 with TRBJ2-7; tentatively, D is TRBD1 (5 bases). CDR3 protein: CASSELGSTQGQYF. CDR3 DNA sequence: TGTGCCAGCAGTGAACTGGGCTCAACCCAGGGGCAGTACTTC.